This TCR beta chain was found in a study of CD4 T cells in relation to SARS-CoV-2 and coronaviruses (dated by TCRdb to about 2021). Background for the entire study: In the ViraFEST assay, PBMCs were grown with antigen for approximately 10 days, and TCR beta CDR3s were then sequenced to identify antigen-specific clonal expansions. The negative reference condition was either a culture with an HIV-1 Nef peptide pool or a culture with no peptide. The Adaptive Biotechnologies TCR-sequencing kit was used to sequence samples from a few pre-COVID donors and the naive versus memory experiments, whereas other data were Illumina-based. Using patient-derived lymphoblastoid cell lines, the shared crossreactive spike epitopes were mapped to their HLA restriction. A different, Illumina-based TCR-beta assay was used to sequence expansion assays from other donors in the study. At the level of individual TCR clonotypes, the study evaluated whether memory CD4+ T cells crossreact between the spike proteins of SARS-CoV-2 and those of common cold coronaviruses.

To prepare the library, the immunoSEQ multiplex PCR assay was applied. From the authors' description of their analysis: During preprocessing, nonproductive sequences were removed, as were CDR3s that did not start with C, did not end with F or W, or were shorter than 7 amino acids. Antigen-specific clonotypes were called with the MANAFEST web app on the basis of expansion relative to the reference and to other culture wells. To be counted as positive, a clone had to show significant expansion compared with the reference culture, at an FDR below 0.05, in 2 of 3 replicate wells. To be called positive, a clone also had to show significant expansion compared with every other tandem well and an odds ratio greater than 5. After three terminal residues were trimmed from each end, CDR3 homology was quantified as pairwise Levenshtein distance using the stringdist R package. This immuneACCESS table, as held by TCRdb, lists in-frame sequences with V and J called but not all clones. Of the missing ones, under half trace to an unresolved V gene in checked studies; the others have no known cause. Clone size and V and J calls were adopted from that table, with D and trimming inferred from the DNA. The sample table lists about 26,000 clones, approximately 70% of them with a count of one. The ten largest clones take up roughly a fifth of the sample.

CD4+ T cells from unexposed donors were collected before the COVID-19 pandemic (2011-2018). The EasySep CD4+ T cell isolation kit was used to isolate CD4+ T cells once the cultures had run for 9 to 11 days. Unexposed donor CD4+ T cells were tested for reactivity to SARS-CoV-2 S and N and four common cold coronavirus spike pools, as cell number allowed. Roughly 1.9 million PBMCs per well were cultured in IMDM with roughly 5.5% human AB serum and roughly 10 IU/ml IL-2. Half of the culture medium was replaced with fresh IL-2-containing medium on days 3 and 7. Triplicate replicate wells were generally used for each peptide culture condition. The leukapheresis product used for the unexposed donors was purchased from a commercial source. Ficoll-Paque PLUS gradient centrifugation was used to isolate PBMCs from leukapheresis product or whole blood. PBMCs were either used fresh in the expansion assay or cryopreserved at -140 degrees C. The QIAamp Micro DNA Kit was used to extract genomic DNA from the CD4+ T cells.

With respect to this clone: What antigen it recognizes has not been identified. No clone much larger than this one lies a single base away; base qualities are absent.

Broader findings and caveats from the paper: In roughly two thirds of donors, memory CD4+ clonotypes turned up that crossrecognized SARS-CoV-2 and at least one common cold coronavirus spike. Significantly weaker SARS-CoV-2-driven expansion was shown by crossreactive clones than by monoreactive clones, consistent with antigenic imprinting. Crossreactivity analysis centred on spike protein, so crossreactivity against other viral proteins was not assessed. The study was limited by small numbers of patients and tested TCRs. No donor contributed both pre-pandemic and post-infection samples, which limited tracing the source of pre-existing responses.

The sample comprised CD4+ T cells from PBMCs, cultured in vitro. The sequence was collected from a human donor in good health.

At the DNA level, the sequence is TGTGCCAGCAGCCTAGCCAGGGGGGCAAGTGGCAATCAGCCCCAGCATTTT. Its protein reads: CASSLARGASGNQPQHF. The sequence links TRBV6-2 or TRBV6-3 to TRBJ1-5, with TRBD1 identical over 7 junction bases. Sequences MNHEY (CDR1) and SVGEGT (CDR2) are obtained from the germline V gene. V and J are trimmed by 6 bases and 2 bases, and the gene matches miss 13 bases of the junction. Reading from cysteine to phenylalanine, the CDR3 counts 17 amino acids. Solely the CDR3 DNA is kept, with 51 bases framed from the first base.